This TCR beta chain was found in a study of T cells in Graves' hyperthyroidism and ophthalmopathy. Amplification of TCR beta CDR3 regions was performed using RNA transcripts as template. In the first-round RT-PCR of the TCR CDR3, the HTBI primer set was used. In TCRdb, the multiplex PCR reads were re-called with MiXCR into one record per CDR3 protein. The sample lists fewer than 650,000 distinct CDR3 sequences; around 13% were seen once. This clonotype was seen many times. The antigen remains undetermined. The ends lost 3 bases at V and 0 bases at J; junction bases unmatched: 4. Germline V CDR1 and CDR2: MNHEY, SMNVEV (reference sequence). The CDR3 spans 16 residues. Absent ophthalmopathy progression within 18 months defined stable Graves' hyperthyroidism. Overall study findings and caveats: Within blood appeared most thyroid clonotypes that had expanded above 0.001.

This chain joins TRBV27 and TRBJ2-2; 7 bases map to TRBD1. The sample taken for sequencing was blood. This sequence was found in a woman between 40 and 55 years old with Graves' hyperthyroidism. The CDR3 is CASSLDRPTNTGELFF. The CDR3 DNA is TGTGCCAGCAGTTTGGACAGGCCGACGAACACCGGGGAGCTGTTTTTT.